This T cell receptor beta chain was recorded in a study of blood T cells in healthy people across ages. A J-beta primer mix and a sample-barcoded 5' primer were used in a second PCR of about 7 to 12 cycles. MiXCR, applied by TCRdb to the 5' RACE reads, yields one record per CDR3 protein. Among about 640,000 distinct CDR3 sequences listed, 58% were seen once. Germline CDR1 is MDHEN and CDR2 is SYDVKM. The CDR3 totals 13 residues. Trimming shortened V by 5 bases and J by 5 bases, and 12 bases separated the two germline ends. This clonotype occurred a few times. This sequence originates from a man in his sixties in good health. Sequencing was performed on blood. The genes are TRBV28 and TRBJ2-5; tentatively, D is TRBD2 (5 bases). In DNA form, the CDR3 reads TGTGCCAGCAGTCCCCCAAGGAGGGAGACCCAGTACTTC. Translation gives CASSPPRRETQYF.